These T cell receptor beta chains were read from a single sample in a study of OX40 agonist ivuxolimab in advanced cancers. Produced via immunoSEQ multiplex PCR; TCRdb's table is partial and in-frame only. The table has approximately 60,000 clones, around four fifths seen once. This specimen consisted of CD4+ or CD8+ T cells sorted from blood, obtained in a trial of the OX40 agonist ivuxolimab. Every receptor here comes from an adult with an advanced solid tumor such as melanoma, head and neck, liver or kidney cancer. The conserved cysteine and the conserved F or W are not part of the CDR3 here. D genes are given only for firm matches.

v_call d_call cdr3_aa
TRBV6-6 NA ASSYSSIGLEAF
TRBV5-4 NA ASSFGTQETQY
TRBV5-1 TRBD1 ASSPQPGQGSEKLF
TRBV6-6 NA ASKANMGSSSYEQY
TRBV6-6 NA ASSSHQGMGADTQY
TRBV1 NA TSSQEPLAESYNEQF
TRBV18 TRBD2 ASSPRYSGSSYNEQF
TRBV6-5 NA ASSYRMVRMNTEAF
TRBV11-2 TRBD2 ASSDLSGRGSYNEQF
TRBV11-2 NA ASSSAGGTGNTIY
TRBV4-2 NA ASSQQGIEQF
TRBV29-1 NA SVEEGRSTEAF
TRBV5-4 NA ASSSRDGLSEQY
TRBV4-1 NA ASSQAGIRNTEAF
TRBV7-3 NA ASSPNSNTEAF
TRBV18 TRBD1 ASSPTGGVEQF
TRBV7-9 TRBD1 ASSLNRGSSPLH
TRBV30 TRBD1 AWSFRTGKGYT
TRBV19 NA ASSIGPQALKVTDTQY
TRBV6-4 TRBD2 ASSALGTSADTQY
TRBV4-2 NA ASSQGWGGRGQAHIQY
TRBV5-1 TRBD1 ASSLAGTGRTDTQY
TRBV6-1 TRBD2 ASTQRGIYEQY
TRBV5-6 NA ASRALDWKSREQY
TRBV18 NA ASSPEEGEKLF
TRBV4-2 NA ASSPGQRTEKLF
TRBV7-6 TRBD1 ASSPGQGGVGELF
TRBV6-5 NA ASSHQLSYEQY
TRBV5-5 NA ASSLVPGGSQQETQY
TRBV15 TRBD1 ATSRGLARGQGNSPLH
TRBV7-6 NA ASSFGVSEYTDTQY
TRBV18 TRBD1 ASSPIGTGDSPLH
TRBV7-2 NA ASSLDGGRFGELF
TRBV5-1 TRBD2 ASSVGLTTYNEQF
TRBV5-4 NA ASSLGSELYEQY
TRBV27 NA ASSPPGAQETQY
TRBV12-5 TRBD1 ASAPPGQGINEQF
TRBV4-3 NA ASSSDDRGEKLF
TRBV6-1 TRBD1 ASSEVDTLPGQGTYEQY
TRBV6-4 TRBD1 ASSDRGRSLSYEQY
TRBV7-3 TRBD2 ASSLKPLAGAGADTQY
TRBV9 TRBD2 ASSEGTSYNEQF
TRBV18 TRBD1 ASGRDRESAGANVLT
TRBV5-1 NA ASSLTGRGQETQY
TRBV2 NA ASRLRQEREAF
TRBV19 NA ASSIWAGSMGNQPQH
TRBV18 NA ASASEGTEAF
TRBV6-6 NA ASSTRSYNEQF
TRBV5-1 NA ASSLGSGTYEQY
TRBV30 NA AWSVIAAKNIQY
TRBV29-1 TRBD1 SAGQGAGEQY
TRBV9 NA ASSAVYGYT
TRBV29-1 NA SVPVATRSVYNEQF
TRBV6-5 NA ASKGEMVNQPQH
TRBV6-6 TRBD1 ASHGGTGLYGYT